The 18 T cell receptor beta chains presented below share a single source sample, sequenced in a study of cytomegalovirus exposure and HLA in healthy donors. Only in-frame clones appear in the TCRdb table, and some are missing; sequencing was by immunoSEQ multiplex PCR. Among roughly 70,000 clones listed, approximately 86% were seen once. The specimen was PBMCs. These receptors were obtained from a man aged 25 to 45 in good health and CMV-seronegative.

The chain is built from TRBV10-3 and TRBJ2-7; TRBD2 aligns across 10 bases. The CDR3 is 17 amino acids. Germline CDR1 is ENHRY and CDR2 is SYGVKD. The V gene end was trimmed by 7 bases and the J gene end by 0 bases; junction bases not matched to a gene: 12. As DNA, the CDR3 is TGTGCCATCAAGGTATTTCCCGGGACTAGCGACTCCTACGAGCAGTACGTC. Translated: CAIKVFPGTSDSYEQYV.

The chain couples TRBV28 to TRBJ2-7, with a tentative D call TRBD1 (8 bases). V dropped 4 bases and J dropped 4 bases, with 17 bases sitting between them. This CDR3 spans 15 amino acids. Germline CDR1 is MDHEN and CDR2 is SYDVKM. The CDR3 sequence is CASSYQQGGVYEQYF. The CDR3 nucleotides are TGTGCCAGCAGTTACCAACAGGGGGGGGTATACGAGCAGTACTTC.

V usage is TRBV7-6 and J usage is TRBJ2-7, with a weak D call TRBD1 (5 bases). Germline-derived CDR1 and CDR2 are SGHVS and FNYEAQ. V was pared by 1 base and J by 5 bases, with 21 bases between. The CDR3 is 17 residues long. The CDR3 reads CASSLEVGSRDWHEQYF. The CDR3 region has the DNA TGTGCCAGCAGCTTAGAGGTGGGGTCCAGGGATTGGCACGAGCAGTACTTC.

The genes are TRBV5-1 and TRBJ2-7, with TRBD1 matching over 11 bases. This CDR3 region has 15 residues. CDR1 is SGHRS and CDR2 is YFSETQ in the germline V gene. The V gene end was trimmed by 1 base and the J gene end by 2 bases; junction bases not matched to a gene: 2. This CDR3 is CASSLRDRGTYEQYF. The DNA of the CDR3 is TGCGCCAGCAGCTTGAGGGACAGGGGGACCTACGAGCAGTACTTC.

The V call is TRBV10-2, the J call TRBJ1-2, with 8 bases lining up with TRBD1. CDR1 and CDR2 (germline): WSHSY, SAAADI. J was trimmed by 7 bases and V by 7 bases; bases with no gene match: 11. The CDR3 is 14 residues long. CDR3: CASNGNRGIGGYTF. The CDR3 DNA is TGCGCCAGCAATGGCAACAGGGGGATCGGTGGCTACACCTTC.

The rearrangement uses TRBV5-4 and TRBJ1-1; 7 bases are a match to TRBD1. J was trimmed by 1 base and V by 7 bases; bases with no gene match: 10. CDR1 is SGHNT and CDR2 is YYREEE in the germline V gene (reference sequence). CDR3 size: 15 residues. The DNA for the CDR3 is TGTGCCAGCGCAGTCTCCCGGGACAGGAACACTGAAGCTTTCTTT. Its protein is CASAVSRDRNTEAFF.

The rearrangement joins TRBV30 to TRBJ1-4, with TRBD1 as a possible D gene (5 bases). From germline, CDR1 is GTSNPN and CDR2 SVGIG (reference sequence). Trimming removed 2 bases from V and 2 bases from J, with 12 bases in between. The CDR3 loop spans 15 amino acids. The CDR3 is CAWSFAGGTNEKLFF. DNA of the CDR3: TGTGCCTGGAGTTTCGCGGGGGGGACTAATGAAAAACTGTTTTTT.

This clone turned up a few times. This rearrangement joins TRBV7-8 to TRBJ1-5; a possible D gene is TRBD1 (5 bases). The V end lost 7 bases, the J end lost 4 bases, and 17 bases lay between the germline ends. Germline CDR1 reads SGHVS; CDR2 reads FQNEAQ. This CDR3 spans 15 amino acids. The CDR3 sequence: CASMSTRGVNQPQHF. The CDR3 nucleotides are TGTGCCAGCATGTCGACCCGGGGGGTGAATCAGCCCCAGCATTTT.

The gene calls are TRBV6-6 and TRBJ1-2; D is possibly TRBD1 (5 bases). This CDR3 has 14 amino acids. The ends were cut back, 6 bases at V and 3 bases at J, with 14 bases in the middle. The V gene's germline CDR1 is MNHNY and CDR2 SVGAGI (reference sequence). Here the CDR3 reads CASSLARGYYGYTF. The CDR3 coding sequence is TGTGCCAGCAGCCTTGCGCGGGGCTACTATGGCTACACCTTC.

V is TRBV4-1 and J is TRBJ1-3; 7 bases align to TRBD1. This CDR3 has 20 residues. Germline V CDR1 and CDR2: MGHRA, YSYEKL. With 5 bases clipped from V and 0 bases from J, the junction kept 19 bases outside the gene matches. This chain's CDR3 is CASSTSPGQRVGVSGNTIYF. The CDR3 DNA reads as TGCGCCAGCAGCACATCCCCGGGACAGAGGGTCGGAGTCTCTGGAAACACCATATATTTT.

The rearrangement links TRBV7-9 to TRBJ1-1; D is uncertain. Germline values: CDR1 SEHNR, CDR2 FQNEAQ (reference sequence). Trimming pared 7 bases from V and 5 bases from J, leaving 14 bases between. The CDR3 has 13 amino acids. The CDR3 region has the DNA TGTGCCAGCAACCTCACCTATTTGACTGAAGCTTTCTTT. This encodes CASNLTYLTEAFF.

The chain is built from TRBV4-3 and TRBJ2-2, with D unresolved. CDR1 and CDR2 (germline): LGHNA, YSLEER. This CDR3 region has 14 residues. The V and J ends lost 0 bases and 5 bases respectively, with 7 bases between them. The CDR3 DNA reads as TGCGCCAGCAGCCAAGACAGTTGGACCGGGGAGCTGTTTTTT. Translation: CASSQDSWTGELFF.

The J gene is TRBJ2-1, the V gene TRBV9, with a weak D call TRBD2 (6 bases). The germline V gene has CDR1 SGDLS and CDR2 YYNGEE. This CDR3 is 14 amino acids long. V lost 3 bases, J lost 9 bases, and 16 bases lay in between. CDR3 protein: CASSGPGTFTEQFF. CDR3 coding DNA: TGTGCCAGCAGCGGACCCGGGACTTTTACTGAGCAGTTCTTC.

The count of this clone is one. The rearrangement joins TRBV7-2 to TRBJ2-2; D is unresolved. This CDR3 is 15 amino acids long. The V and J ends lost 5 bases and 1 base respectively, with 11 bases between them. CDR1 is SGHTA, CDR2 FQGNSA, per germline. Here the CDR3 reads CASSPPLLNTGELFF. The DNA for the CDR3 is TGTGCCAGCAGCCCCCCACTCTTGAACACCGGGGAGCTGTTTTTT.

The J gene is TRBJ2-7, the V gene TRBV27; a possible D gene is TRBD1 (5 bases). The CDR3 sequence is 14 residues long. V lost 7 bases, J lost 2 bases, and 15 bases lay in between. Germline CDR1 MNHEY, CDR2 SMNVEV (reference sequence). CDR3 nucleotides: TGTGCCAGCACCCCCACCAGGGCGACCTACGAGCAGTACTTC. Its translation is CASTPTRATYEQYF.

The chain recombines TRBV5-1 with TRBJ1-3, with TRBD1 matching 7 bases. The CDR3 has 16 amino acids. CDR1 is SGHRS, CDR2 YFSETQ, per germline. Unmatched junction bases numbered 11, after V lost 4 bases and J lost 4 bases. CDR3 in amino acids: CASSLRQGSRGNTIYF. The CDR3, as DNA: TGCGCCAGCAGCCTGAGACAGGGCTCGAGGGGAAACACCATATATTTT.

CDR3 amino acids: CSVRRGGLETQYF. The CDR3 DNA reads as TGCAGCGTTCGGCGCGGGGGCTTAGAGACCCAGTACTTC. The chain has TRBV29-1 and TRBJ2-5; D might be TRBD2 (7 bases). Germline CDR1 reads SQVTM; CDR2 reads ANQGSEA. This CDR3 is built from 13 residues. The V end lost 5 bases, the J end lost 4 bases, and 14 bases lay between the germline ends.

This CDR3 reads CASSYASRGPSYNEQFF. CDR3 bases: TGTGCCAGCAGCTACGCTAGCCGCGGGCCCTCCTACAATGAGCAGTTCTTC. V is TRBV5-4 and J is TRBJ2-1, with a possible D match to TRBD2 (5 bases). Germline-derived CDR1 and CDR2 are SGHNT and YYREEE (reference sequence). CDR3 size: 17 residues. Trimming pared 3 bases from V and 0 bases from J, leaving 16 bases between.